These T cell receptor beta chains were read from a single sample in a study of CD8+CD57+ T cells in acquired aplastic anemia. TCRdb analysed the reads with MiXCR anew, one entry per CDR3 protein. The sample has 350,000 to 450,000 distinct CDR3 sequences, approximately 70% seen once. The sample was sorted CD4+, CD8+, or CD8+CD57+ T cells (not recorded which) from PBMCs. The receptor set was obtained from a human donor in good health, serving as a control. Both conserved end residues are part of each CDR3. Each record gives: V gene, J gene, D gene, clone size, CDR3 DNA, CDR3 protein. D genes are given only for firm matches. The size entry is marked missing in some rows and otherwise reads once, few, many or a size class.

>TRBV12-5|TRBJ1-1|NA|NA
TGTGCTAGCGGCGTAGATCTGAGGACGAACACTGAAGCTTTCTTT
CASGVDLRTNTEAFF
>TRBV7-9|TRBJ1-1|NA|few
TGTGCCAGCAGCTTCGGGCCCACTGAAGCTTTCTTT
CASSFGPTEAFF
>TRBV20-1|TRBJ2-3|NA|NA
TGCAGTGCTAGAGATGAGGGGAAAGCTTGCACAGATACGCAGTATTTT
CSARDEGKACTDTQYF
>TRBV9|TRBJ1-2|NA|NA
TGTGCCAGCAGCCCGCGGGGATGGGGACCCTATGAGAACTATGGCTACACCTTC
CASSPRGWGPYENYGYTF
>TRBV27|TRBJ1-1|NA|many
TGTGCCAGCAGGCCGGGAGGGGGGCGAGGCACTGAAGCTTTCTTT
CASRPGGGRGTEAFF
>TRBV9|TRBJ2-5|TRBD1|many
TGTGCCAGCAGCGGGATGGGGACAGGGGCCGAGACCCAGTACTTC
CASSGMGTGAETQYF
>TRBV29-1|TRBJ1-2|NA|NA
TGCAGCGTTGAAGTGGGGCATGGCTACACCTTC
CSVEVGHGYTF
>TRBV19|TRBJ1-5|NA|NA
TGTGCCAGTAGGATGGACAGAATCAATCAGCCCCAGCATTTT
CASRMDRINQPQHF
>TRBV7-8|TRBJ1-6|NA|many
TGTGCCAGCAGCTTAGTGCAGAATTCACCCCTCCACTTT
CASSLVQNSPLHF
>TRBV5-1|TRBJ2-7|NA|once
TGCGCCAGCAGCTTGACGGGGGAGCAGATCTTC
CASSLTGEQIF
>TRBV7-7|TRBJ2-5|NA|NA
TGTGCCAGCAGCTTAAAGACAGGCCAAGAGACCCAGTACTTC
CASSLKTGQETQYF
>TRBV12-3/TRBV12-4|TRBJ2-3|TRBD2|NA
TGTGCCAGCAGTGCTAGACTAGCGGGAAGCACAGATACGCAGTATTTT
CASSARLAGSTDTQYF
>TRBV7-2|TRBJ1-2|NA|NA
NA
CASSLGPEPQYFGF
>TRBV7-9|TRBJ1-2|TRBD1|NA
TGTGCCAGCAGCTTTGCAGGGGGGGACTATGACCACACCTTC
CASSFAGGDYDHTF
>TRBV10-1|TRBJ2-1|NA|NA
TGCGCCAGCAGTGCTAGAGAGCCAGCAGGGGCCAATGAGCAGTTCTTC
CASSAREPAGANEQFF
>TRBV29-1|TRBJ2-1|TRBD2|few
TGCAGCGCAACGGACTCGGGAGGTGGTAGTGAGCAGTTCTTC
CSATDSGGGSEQFF
>TRBV5-1|TRBJ2-3|NA|NA
TGCGCCAGCAGATCGACAGATACGCAGTATTTT
CASRSTDTQYF
>TRBV9|TRBJ1-5|NA|once
TGTGCCAGCAGTTACTACCGGGGGAAGGGATCAGCTCAGCCCCAGCATTTT
CASSYYRGKGSAQPQHF
>TRBV20-1|TRBJ1-6|NA|many
TGCAGTGCTAGAGCTACAAAGGGGGAGAATTCACCCCTCCACTTT
CSARATKGENSPLHF
>TRBV7-4|TRBJ2-7|NA|NA
TGTGCCAGCAGCTTCCCGGGAGCCCTCTACGCAGAATTCTTC
CASSFPGALYAEFF
>TRBV7-9|TRBJ2-2|NA|once
TGTGCCAGCGGGGACAAGGGGTTTGGAGAGCTGTTTTTT
CASGDKGFGELFF
>TRBV5-1|TRBJ1-1|NA|NA
TGCGCCAGCAGCGGAGGGACACAAAGGACTGAAGCTTTCTTT
CASSGGTQRTEAFF
>TRBV11-2|TRBJ2-6|NA|NA
TGTGCCAGCAGCTTAGTTGGCCGCCCCAACGTCCTGACTTTC
CASSLVGRPNVLTF
>TRBV2|TRBJ2-5|NA|NA
TGTGCCAGCACCGCCCGGGGGTACCAAGAGACCCAGTACTTC
CASTARGYQETQYF
>TRBV12-3/TRBV12-4|TRBJ1-2|NA|NA
TGTGCCAGCAGCTCAATGCAGGGATACTATGGCTACACCTTC
CASSSMQGYYGYTF
>TRBV15|TRBJ2-7|NA|few
TGTGCCACCAGCAGAGACGCAGGGGACGAGCAGTACTTC
CATSRDAGDEQYF
>TRBV12-3/TRBV12-4|TRBJ2-7|NA|once
TGTGCCAGCAGCCGAGGGACAGCGGGGAGCTACGAGCAGTACTTC
CASSRGTAGSYEQYF
>TRBV7-2|TRBJ2-4|NA|NA
TGTGCCAGCAGCAGTTCGGACGGCAGATTAGCCAAAAACATTCAGTACTTC
CASSSSDGRLAKNIQYF
>TRBV7-9|TRBJ2-5|NA|NA
TGTGCCAGCAGCGCCAGGACCTCCAGGGGAGGGACCCAGTACTTC
CASSARTSRGGTQYF
>TRBV11-2|TRBJ1-1|NA|NA
TGTGCCAGCAGCTTAGGAGGGGCGGGTGAGATGACTGAAGCTTTCTTT
CASSLGGAGEMTEAFF
>TRBV19|TRBJ1-5|NA|NA
TGTGCCAGTAGTATTACGCAGGGGACTAGCAATCAGCCCCAGCATTTT
CASSITQGTSNQPQHF
>TRBV2|TRBJ1-1|NA|NA
TGTGCCAGTGTGGAAGGGAGGGGGGACACTGAAGCTTTCTTT
CASVEGRGDTEAFF
>TRBV2|TRBJ1-1|TRBD1|NA
TGTGCCAGCAGTGTCCGGACAGGGAATCCGCAACCGCATTTT
CASSVRTGNPQPHF
>TRBV12-5|TRBJ2-1|NA|many
TGTGCTAGTGGTTTGGTACCCGGCGGGGCATACAATGAGCAGTTCTTC
CASGLVPGGAYNEQFF
>TRBV7-2|TRBJ2-2|NA|NA
TGTGCCAGCAGCCCAAAAGGGGGCGGGGGCAACGGGGAGCTGTTTTTT
CASSPKGGGGNGELFF
>TRBV30|TRBJ1-4|NA|many
TGTGCCTGGGGCCTTGGTGAAAAACTGTTTTTT
CAWGLGEKLFF
>TRBV7-8|TRBJ2-7|TRBD2|NA
TGTGCCAGCAGCTTAGTTCCGTCCCTTAGCGGGGGGATCTACGAGCAGTACTTC
CASSLVPSLSGGIYEQYF
>TRBV29-1|TRBJ1-1|NA|NA
TGCAGCGTTGTGGAAGGAGGGAACACTGAAGCTTTCTTT
CSVVEGGNTEAFF
>TRBV5-5|TRBJ1-2|NA|many
TGTGCCAGCAGTACCGGGACCGGTGCATATGGCTACACCTTC
CASSTGTGAYGYTF
>TRBV9|TRBJ2-7|TRBD1|NA
TGTGCCAGCAGCGTCCTGGGGACAGATACGCAGTATTACTTC
CASSVLGTDTQYYF
>TRBV12-3/TRBV12-4|TRBJ2-2|NA|many
TGTGCCAGCAGCCTCACGGGCCACGGGGAGCTGTTTTTT
CASSLTGHGELFF
>TRBV7-2|TRBJ2-3|NA|NA
TGCGCCAGCACTTTGGGCGGGGGAGCGACAGGTACGCAGTATTTT
CASTLGGGATGTQYF
>TRBV20-1|TRBJ2-7|NA|NA
TGCAGTGCTAGAGGTGGAGGGATGAACATGGCCGAGCAGTACTTC
CSARGGGMNMAEQYF
>TRBV7-2|TRBJ2-7|NA|NA
TGTGCCAGCAGCCCCAATTCGCCACCTAACTACGAGCAGTACTTC
CASSPNSPPNYEQYF